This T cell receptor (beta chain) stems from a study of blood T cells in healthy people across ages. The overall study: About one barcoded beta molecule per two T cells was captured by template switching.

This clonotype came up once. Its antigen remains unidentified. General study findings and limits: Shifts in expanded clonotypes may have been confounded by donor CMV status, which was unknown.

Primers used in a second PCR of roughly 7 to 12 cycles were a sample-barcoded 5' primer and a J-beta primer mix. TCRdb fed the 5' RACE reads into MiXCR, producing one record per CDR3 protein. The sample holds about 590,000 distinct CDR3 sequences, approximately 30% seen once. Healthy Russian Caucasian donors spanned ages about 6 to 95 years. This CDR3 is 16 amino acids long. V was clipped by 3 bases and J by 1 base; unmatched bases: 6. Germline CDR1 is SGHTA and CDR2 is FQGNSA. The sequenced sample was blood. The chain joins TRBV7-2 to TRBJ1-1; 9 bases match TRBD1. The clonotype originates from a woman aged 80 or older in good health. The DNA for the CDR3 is TGTGCCAGCAGCTTGGGCGGGACAGGGAGGAACACTGAAGCTTTCTTT. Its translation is CASSLGGTGRNTEAFF. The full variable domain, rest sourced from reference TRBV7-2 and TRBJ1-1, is GAGVSQSPSNKVTEKGKDVELRCDPISGHTALYWYRQSLGQGLEFLIYFQGNSAPDKSGLPSDRFSAERTGGSVSTLTIQRTQQEDSAVYLCASSLGGTGRNTEAFFGQGTRLTVV.